The T cell receptor beta chain described here comes from a study of T cells after yellow fever vaccination. Study results and limitations: The secondary T-cell response peaked on day 5, not day 15, but was weaker. Within FACS-sorted repertoires, abundant clonotypes contaminating from the bulk population could be present.

Production of TCR cDNA was by 5'RACE template switching, which also added a universal primer site and UMIs. TCRdb reprocessed the 5' RACE reads via MiXCR and lists one record per CDR3 protein. The data show nearly 350,000 distinct CDR3 sequences, with about 7.8% seen just once and roughly 18% held by the top ten. This clonotype showed up many times. Its antigen remains unknown. Source: PBMCs, taken roughly 46 days after the first yellow fever vaccination. This clonotype was sampled from a man between 18 and 35 years old who received the YFV17D yellow fever vaccine.

The CDR3 DNA reads as TGTGCCAGCAGTCCACATAATAGCAATCAGCCCCAGCATTTT. The encoded protein is CASSPHNSNQPQHF. The genes are TRBV6-1 and TRBJ1-5, with D uncertain. Germline V lookup: CDR1 MNHNS, CDR2 SASEGT. The CDR3 is 14 amino acids. V was pared by 5 bases and J by 0 bases, with 8 bases between.